Shown below are 6 T cell receptor beta chains from a single sample sequenced in a study of blood T cell repertoires in COVID-19 (dated by TCRdb to 2018 to 2021). The library was made by the immunoSEQ multiplex PCR assay. As stored in TCRdb, this immuneACCESS dataset retains in-frame rearrangements with V and J assigned. A fraction of the clones does not appear; measured against another copy, unresolved V genes explain less than half of the discrepancy, and the remainder lacks a known reason. Across this sample there are about 380,000 clones, with roughly 80% seen only once. About 1.2% of the sample is in the top ten clones. Sequenced sample: peripheral blood. The receptors here all came from a human donor with acute or convalescent COVID-19. The donor label of this sample is uncertain.

Note on this clone: This specimen includes other DNA sequences encoding the same CDR3. CDR3 sequence: CASSLNGLAGVTYEQYF. Here the CDR3 DNA reads TGTGCCAGCAGCTTGAACGGACTAGCGGGAGTTACATACGAGCAGTACTTC. The gene calls are TRBV5-5 and TRBJ2-7; 13 bases are shared with TRBD2. The ends lost 1 base at V and 4 bases at J; junction bases unmatched: 8. The CDR3 length is 17 residues. Germline CDR1 is SGHKS and CDR2 is YYEKEE (reference sequence).

The V and J genes are TRBV5-4 and TRBJ2-7, with TRBD1 as a possible D gene (6 bases). V lost 3 bases and J lost 6, with 10 bases in between. CDR1 and CDR2 (germline): SGHNT, YYREEE (reference sequence). This CDR3 comprises 12 residues. This CDR3 is CASSWGQTEQYF. The CDR3 nucleotides are TGTGCCAGCAGCTGGGGACAAACCGAGCAGTACTTC. The full variable domain, its missing parts supplied by reference TRBV5-4 and TRBJ2-7, is ETGVTQSPTHLIKTRGQQVTLRCSSQSGHNTVSWYQQALGQGPQFIFQYYREEENGRGNFPPRFSGLQFPNYSSELNVNALELDDSALYLCASSWGQTEQYFGPGTRLTVT.

The chain employs TRBV14 and TRBJ1-2, with TRBD1 matching over 9 bases. The CDR3 contains 14 residues. Germline CDR1 reads SGHDN; CDR2 reads FVKESK. V gave up 2 bases and J gave up 8 bases; unmatched junction bases: 6. CDR3 amino acids: CASSQQDRGSGYTF. Written as DNA, the CDR3 is TGTGCCAGCAGCCAACAGGACAGGGGATCGGGCTACACCTTC.

The J gene is TRBJ1-2, the V gene TRBV7-9; 7 nucleotides align to TRBD1. Losses at the gene ends were 1 base for V and 7 bases for J; bases not matched to a gene: 3. The CDR3 consists of 13 residues. Germline lookup yields CDR1 SEHNR and CDR2 FQNEAQ (reference sequence). CDR3 amino acids: CASSLGAGGGYTF. As DNA, the CDR3 is TGTGCCAGCAGCTTAGGCGCAGGGGGTGGCTACACCTTC.

This chain links TRBV7-2 with TRBJ2-1; D is undetermined. The CDR3 extends over 15 amino acids. Germline V gives CDR1 SGHTA, CDR2 FQGNSA. V dropped 2 bases and J dropped 2 bases, with 10 bases sitting between them. CDR3 residues: CASSLNPSPYNEQFF. CDR3 nucleotides: TGTGCCAGCAGCTTAAATCCCTCTCCCTACAATGAGCAGTTCTTC.

The chain employs TRBV24-1 and TRBJ2-1; TRBD1 matches 8 bases. The CDR3 runs to 15 residues. Germline loops: CDR1 KGHDR, CDR2 SFDVKD. With 4 bases clipped from V and 7 bases from J, the junction kept 8 bases outside the gene matches. The CDR3 sequence: CATSDARDRKNEQFF. DNA for the CDR3: TGTGCCACCAGTGACGCACGGGACAGGAAGAATGAGCAGTTCTTC.